A single sample gave rise to the 9 T cell receptor beta chains below, sequenced in a study of blood T cell repertoires in COVID-19. TCRdb's copy holds only in-frame clones and misses some; the assay was immunoSEQ multiplex PCR. In the table there are about 97,000 clones, roughly 86% of which are singletons. The sample consisted of peripheral blood. The source is a woman in her 30s with acute or convalescent COVID-19.

V gene TRBV28 combines with J gene TRBJ2-7; 7 bases match TRBD1. V was pared by 7 bases and J by 6 bases, with 9 bases of the junction left unmatched. From germline, CDR1 is MDHEN and CDR2 SYDVKM. CDR3 length: 13 residues. The CDR3 DNA reads as TGTGCCAGCATCCTACAGGGGCACGGCGAGCAGTACTTC. Translating it yields CASILQGHGEQYF.

The rearrangement links TRBV5-1 to TRBJ1-1, with TRBD1 identical over 8 bases. The V and J ends lost 4 bases and 5 bases, in that order; junction bases with no gene match: 7. Looked up from germline, CDR1 is SGHRS and CDR2 is YFSETQ. The CDR3 consists of 14 residues. CDR3 nucleotide sequence: TGCGCCAGCAGCGGCGGACAGGGAGGGACTGAAGCTTTCTTT. Amino acids: CASSGGQGGTEAFF.

This chain joins TRBV5-6 and TRBJ2-1, with a tentative D call TRBD2 (5 bases). V gave up 6 bases and J gave up 6 bases, with 13 bases separating them. The CDR3 is 13 amino acids. CDR1 and CDR2 from the germline V gene are SGHDT and YYEEEE. The CDR3 nucleotides read TGTGCCAGCACCCGCGGAGCGGCCAATGAGCAGTTCTTC. It specifies CASTRGAANEQFF.

This clone appeared once. The chain carries TRBV4-2 and TRBJ2-7; 12 nucleotides line up with TRBD2. The V and J ends lost 0 bases and 3 bases, in that order; junction bases with no gene match: 12. The CDR3 totals 19 residues. Germline V gene sequence: CDR1 LGHNA, CDR2 YNFKEQ. The CDR3 coding sequence is TGTGCCAGCAGCCAAGATTGGTGGACTAGCGGGGATATGGGCTACGAGCAGTACTTC. Protein product: CASSQDWWTSGDMGYEQYF.

This clone occurred once. The DNA of the CDR3 is TGTGCCAGTAGTATAGGGGGACAGCCCTCTGGGGCCAACGTCCTGACTTTC. Translated: CASSIGGQPSGANVLTF. The V call is TRBV19, the J call TRBJ2-6, with 7 bases that match TRBD1. Germline CDR1 LNHDA, CDR2 SQIVND (reference sequence). J lost 0 bases, V lost 1 base, and 3 bases had no gene match. The CDR3 has 17 residues.

The chain employs TRBV5-8 and TRBJ1-2; the D gene is possibly TRBD1 (5 bases). The germline CDR1 and CDR2 sequences are SGHTS and YDEGEE. With 4 bases removed from V and 6 bases from J, the gap between germline ends came to 10 bases. CDR3 length: 12 amino acids. DNA for the CDR3: TGTGCCAGCAGCCGCCCGGGGGATGGCTACACCTTC. Translated, it gives CASSRPGDGYTF.

The rearrangement uses TRBV30 and TRBJ2-7; D is possibly TRBD2 (7 bases). CDR1 GTSNPN and CDR2 SVGIG come from the germline V gene (reference sequence). V was clipped by 2 bases and J by 6 bases, with 14 bases between them. The CDR3 is made up of 13 amino acids. The CDR3, as DNA: TGTGCCTGGAGTTGGGGGGGGCTTCGCGAGCAGTACTTC. Amino acids: CAWSWGGLREQYF.

In DNA form, the CDR3 reads TGTGCCAGCAGGGAATGGGTTGGACATATCTACAATGAGCAGTTCTTC. Its translation: CASREWVGHIYNEQFF. The chain couples TRBV11-2 to TRBJ2-1; maybe TRBD1 (5 bases). Germline CDR1 is SGHAT and CDR2 is FQNNGV. The CDR3 extends over 16 amino acids. Trimming left V 6 bases short and J 3 bases short, with 18 bases between.

The rearrangement links TRBV28 to TRBJ1-2; D may be TRBD1 (6 bases). The germline V gene encodes CDR1 MDHEN and CDR2 SYDVKM. V was cut by 8 bases and J by 4 bases, with 17 bases left in between. This CDR3 is built from 14 residues. CDR3 nucleotides: TGTGCCAGCTCTATCGCGGGGGCGACCTATGGCTACACCTTC. Translated, it gives CASSIAGATYGYTF.